The rows below give T cell receptor beta chains drawn from one sample of a study of cytomegalovirus exposure and HLA in healthy donors. Using immunoSEQ multiplex PCR, the repertoire was profiled, and TCRdb retains in-frame clones only, with some absent. The repertoire holds fewer than 100,000 clones, around 82% seen once, with more than 3% in the top ten. Sequencing was carried out using PBMCs. The receptors originated from a man aged 35-49 years in good health and CMV-seronegative. Each CDR3 is given with its conserved first and last residue. Each record gives: clone size, V gene, J gene, D gene, CDR3 DNA, CDR3 protein. The D gene is left open where the match is weak. The size entry is marked missing in some rows and otherwise reads once, few, many or a size class.

few	TRBV6-6	TRBJ2-7	.	TGTGCCAGCAGTTACTCCTTTTTTAATTACGAGCAGTACTTC	CASSYSFFNYEQYF
.	TRBV28	TRBJ1-5	.	TGTGCCAGCAGCCTTCGAGCACGGGGCAATCAGCCCCAGCATTTT	CASSLRARGNQPQHF
few	TRBV21-1	TRBJ2-7	.	TGTGCCAGCAGCAAACTCTATCGCGGAACACCAGTCCACGAGCAGTACTTC	CASSKLYRGTPVHEQYF
few	TRBV11-3	TRBJ2-1	TRBD1	TGTGCCAGCAGCTTAGTCTTAGGGACAGGGGTCTACAATGAGCAGTTCTTC	CASSLVLGTGVYNEQFF
.	TRBV2	TRBJ2-7	TRBD2	TGTGCCAGCATGACAGCGGGGGGCCTAAAGCAGTACTTC	CASMTAGGLKQYF
.	TRBV18	TRBJ1-5	TRBD1	TGTGCCAGCTCACAGTCGGACAGGGTTAATCAGCCCCAGCATTTT	CASSQSDRVNQPQHF
.	TRBV6-5	TRBJ2-1	TRBD2	TGTGCCAGCAGAGCAGCGGGAGGTAATGGTGAGCAGTTCTTC	CASRAAGGNGEQFF
.	TRBV27	TRBJ1-3	.	TGTGCCAGCAGCGCCCGGGGGGTGGAAAACACCATATATTTT	CASSARGVENTIYF
.	TRBV28	TRBJ1-1	.	TGTGCCAGCAGTTTTACGAGAATGAACACTGAAGCTTTCTTT	CASSFTRMNTEAFF
.	TRBV6-4	TRBJ1-5	.	TGTGCCAGCAGTCCAACAGAGACCAATCAGCCCCAGCATTTT	CASSPTETNQPQHF
.	TRBV14	TRBJ2-3	TRBD1	TGTGCCAGCAGCCAAGTGGGACAGGGGACAGATACGCAGTATTTT	CASSQVGQGTDTQYF
few	TRBV19	TRBJ2-5	.	TGTGCCAGTAGTATAGGAGGGAAAGAGACCCAGTACTTC	CASSIGGKETQYF
.	TRBV10-3	TRBJ2-1	TRBD2	TGTGCCATCGCGCGGGAGGCCAATGAGCAGTTCTTC	CAIAREANEQFF
.	TRBV2	TRBJ1-5	.	TGTGCCAGCAGTGAGGGCAGGGTATACCAGCATTTT	CASSEGRVYQHF
.	TRBV28	TRBJ1-5	TRBD1	TGTGCCAGCAGTCCGGGACAGGGGAATCAGCCCCAGCATTTT	CASSPGQGNQPQHF
.	TRBV5-6	TRBJ2-3	TRBD1	TGTGCCTTGGGGACAGGGGGGAGCACAGATACGCAGTATTTT	CALGTGGSTDTQYF
.	TRBV5-4	TRBJ1-6	.	TGTGCCAGCAGCTTGCAGCAGGGTGTTGGTTCACCCCTCCACTTT	CASSLQQGVGSPLHF
.	TRBV11-2	TRBJ1-1	.	TGTGCCAGCAGGGCCCGGAGGGGCGCGAACACTGAAGCTTTCTTT	CASRARRGANTEAFF
few	TRBV29-1	TRBJ2-7	.	TGCAGCGTTGTCCCGGTCTCGTCCTCCTACGAGCAGTACTTC	CSVVPVSSSYEQYF
.	TRBV28	TRBJ2-3	.	TGTGCCAGCAGACTCAGGGTGTCCCCCACAGATACGCAGTATTTT	CASRLRVSPTDTQYF
few	TRBV5-1	TRBJ2-1	.	TGCGCCAGCAGCTCCAGGGGGGTGGGTGACAATGAGCAGTTCTTC	CASSSRGVGDNEQFF
.	TRBV6-1	TRBJ2-7	.	TGTGCCAGCAGTCATAAGACAGACATCGAGCAGTACTTC	CASSHKTDIEQYF
.	TRBV6-1	TRBJ2-7	TRBD2	TGTGCCAGCAGTGAAAGGAGGCTAGCGGGAGTTGGAGAGCAGTACTTC	CASSERRLAGVGEQYF
.	TRBV4-1	TRBJ2-2	TRBD1	TGCGCCAGCAGCCAAAGACCGGGACAGGCGAACACCGGGGAGCTGTTTTTT	CASSQRPGQANTGELFF
.	TRBV27	TRBJ2-1	TRBD2	TGTGCCAGCAGTTTAACCGCCCCGGCGGGAGGGTCCTACAATGAGCAGTTCTTC	CASSLTAPAGGSYNEQFF
once	TRBV7-9	TRBJ2-5	.	TGTGCCAGCAGCTTCACTGATTTACGTCAAGAGACCCAGTACTTC	CASSFTDLRQETQYF
.	TRBV19	TRBJ2-1	TRBD1	TGTGCCAGTAGTCCTGGGGGACAGGGGGGCAATGAGCAGTTCTTC	CASSPGGQGGNEQFF
.	TRBV7-9	TRBJ1-1	TRBD1	TGTGCCAGCAGCTTAGGGACAGGGGGCTCCCGATCGAACACTGAAGCTTTCTTT	CASSLGTGGSRSNTEAFF
few	TRBV6-5	TRBJ2-7	.	TGTGCCAGCAGTTACCGACAGAGAGCCTACGAGCAGTACTTC	CASSYRQRAYEQYF
.	TRBV28	TRBJ1-5	TRBD1	TGTGCCAGCAGTTCACAGGGGAAAGGGTATCAGCCCCAGCATTTT	CASSSQGKGYQPQHF
.	TRBV25-1	TRBJ1-6	.	TGTGCCAGTTCGGACAGCTCCTATAATTCACCCCTCCACTTT	CASSDSSYNSPLHF
.	TRBV7-9	TRBJ2-1	.	TGTGCCAGCAGCTTAGCGGGACTCCTCGGGAATGAGCAGTTCTTC	CASSLAGLLGNEQFF
.	TRBV30	TRBJ2-2	.	TGTGCCTGGAGCCGAGGCGGGGGCTCTAACACCGGGGAGCTGTTTTTT	CAWSRGGGSNTGELFF
.	TRBV7-9	TRBJ2-3	.	TGTGCCAGCAGCTTATCTGGCGGACTTCGGGTACGCGATACGCAGTATTTT	CASSLSGGLRVRDTQYF
.	TRBV5-1	TRBJ1-1	TRBD1	TGCGCCAGCAGCGCCGCAGGGGGCTATACTGAAGCTTTCTTT	CASSAAGGYTEAFF
.	TRBV19	TRBJ2-1	TRBD2	TGTGCCAGTAGTACAGTAGCGGGGAATCATGAGCAGTTCTTC	CASSTVAGNHEQFF
.	TRBV28	TRBJ2-1	TRBD2	TGTGCCAGCAGTCCCAGCGGGAGCTACAATGAGCAGTTCTTC	CASSPSGSYNEQFF
once	TRBV7-3	TRBJ1-5	.	TGTGCCAGCAGCCTGGCGGGGGGCGGGAATCAGCCCCAGCATTTT	CASSLAGGGNQPQHF
.	TRBV25-1	TRBJ1-6	.	TGTGCCAGCAGTGAAGGCTTGCGGTCCCTCCACTTT	CASSEGLRSLHF
few	TRBV7-9	TRBJ1-2	.	TGTGCCAGCAGCCGCTTTGAGCTTAACTATGGCTACACCTTC	CASSRFELNYGYTF